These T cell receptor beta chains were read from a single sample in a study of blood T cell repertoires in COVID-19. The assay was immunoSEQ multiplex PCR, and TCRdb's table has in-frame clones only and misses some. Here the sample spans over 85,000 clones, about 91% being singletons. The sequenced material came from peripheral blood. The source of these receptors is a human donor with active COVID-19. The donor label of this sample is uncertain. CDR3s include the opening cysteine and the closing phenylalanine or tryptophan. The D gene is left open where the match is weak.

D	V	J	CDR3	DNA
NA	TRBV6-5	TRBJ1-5	CASSPGGVVGQPQHF	TGTGCCAGCAGCCCAGGAGGGGTGGTGGGTCAGCCCCAGCATTTT
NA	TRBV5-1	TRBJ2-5	CASSLERQQETQYF	TGCGCCAGCAGCTTGGAGCGACAGCAAGAGACCCAGTACTTC
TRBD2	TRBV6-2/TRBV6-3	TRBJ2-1	CASSSQRGGGIEQFF	TGTGCCAGCAGTTCTCAGCGGGGGGGCGGCATAGAGCAGTTCTTC
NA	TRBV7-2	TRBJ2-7	CASSLVPGYEQYF	TGTGCCAGCAGCTTAGTTCCCGGCTACGAGCAGTACTTC
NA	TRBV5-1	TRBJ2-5	CASTSESQETQYF	TGCGCCAGCACGAGTGAATCCCAAGAGACCCAGTACTTC
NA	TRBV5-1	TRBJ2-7	CASSFRESSYEQYF	TGCGCCAGCAGCTTCAGGGAAAGCTCCTACGAGCAGTACTTC
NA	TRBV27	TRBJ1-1	CASSPSSGDTEAFF	TGTGCCAGCAGCCCGTCCTCAGGGGATACTGAAGCTTTCTTT
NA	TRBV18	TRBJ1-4	CASSPDGGYEKLFF	TGTGCCAGCTCTCCCGATGGCGGTTATGAAAAACTGTTTTTT
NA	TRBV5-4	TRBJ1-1	CASSLETGDEAFF	TGTGCCAGCAGCTTGGAAACGGGGGATGAAGCTTTCTTT
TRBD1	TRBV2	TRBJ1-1	CASRAGQGILFPEAFF	TGTGCCAGCAGAGCCGGACAGGGGATATTATTCCCGGAAGCTTTCTTT
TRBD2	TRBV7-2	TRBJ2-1	CASSLVMRLAGGGNEQFF	TGTGCCAGCAGCTTAGTTATGCGGCTAGCGGGCGGGGGCAATGAGCAGTTCTTC
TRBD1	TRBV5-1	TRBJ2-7	CASSFDRGLGEQYF	TGCGCCAGCAGCTTCGACAGGGGGCTAGGCGAGCAGTACTTC
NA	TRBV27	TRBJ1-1	CASSSQLTGNTEAFF	TGTGCCAGCAGTTCCCAACTGACGGGGAACACTGAAGCTTTCTTT
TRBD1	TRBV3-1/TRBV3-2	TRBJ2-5	CASSTGTGSHQETQYF	TGTGCCAGCAGCACCGGGACAGGGAGCCACCAAGAGACCCAGTACTTC
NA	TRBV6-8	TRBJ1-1	CASSYSGGGCTEAFF	TGTGCCAGCAGTTACTCTGGGGGGGGGTGCACTGAAGCTTTCTTT
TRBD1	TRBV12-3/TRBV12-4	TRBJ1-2	CASSRDRSYGYTF	TGTGCCAGCAGCCGGGACAGGAGTTATGGCTACACCTTC
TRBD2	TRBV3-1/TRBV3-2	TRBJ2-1	CASSRTQTSGFYNEQFF	TGTGCCAGCAGCCGCACTCAGACTAGCGGGTTTTACAATGAGCAGTTCTTC
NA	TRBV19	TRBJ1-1	CASSIRGGARNTEAFF	TGTGCCAGTAGTATAAGAGGAGGGGCCAGAAACACTGAAGCTTTCTTT
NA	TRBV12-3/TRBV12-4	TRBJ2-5	CASRRTGSETQYF	TGTGCCAGCAGACGAACAGGGTCAGAGACCCAGTACTTC
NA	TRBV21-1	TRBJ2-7	CASSKGTSRGGFHEQYF	TGTGCCAGCAGCAAAGGGACCTCGAGAGGGGGCTTTCACGAGCAGTACTTC
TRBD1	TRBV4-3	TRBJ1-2	CASTGGQGADGYTF	TGCGCCAGCACCGGAGGACAGGGGGCTGATGGCTACACCTTC
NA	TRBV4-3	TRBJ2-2	CASSQAGTRNTGELFF	TGCGCCAGCAGCCAAGCCGGGACTCGGAACACCGGGGAGCTGTTTTTT
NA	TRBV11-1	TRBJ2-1	CASSLQARVNEQFF	TGTGCCAGCAGCTTACAAGCGCGGGTAAATGAGCAGTTCTTC
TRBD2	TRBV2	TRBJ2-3	CARAAGGPGDTQYF	TGTGCCAGGGCAGCGGGGGGGCCGGGAGATACGCAGTATTTT
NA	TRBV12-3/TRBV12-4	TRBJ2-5	CASSLVGVTQYF	TGTGCCAGCAGTTTAGTAGGGGTGACCCAGTACTTC
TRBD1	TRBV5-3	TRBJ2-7	CARSLAGDRANEQYF	TGTGCCAGAAGCTTGGCCGGGGACAGGGCCAACGAGCAGTACTTC